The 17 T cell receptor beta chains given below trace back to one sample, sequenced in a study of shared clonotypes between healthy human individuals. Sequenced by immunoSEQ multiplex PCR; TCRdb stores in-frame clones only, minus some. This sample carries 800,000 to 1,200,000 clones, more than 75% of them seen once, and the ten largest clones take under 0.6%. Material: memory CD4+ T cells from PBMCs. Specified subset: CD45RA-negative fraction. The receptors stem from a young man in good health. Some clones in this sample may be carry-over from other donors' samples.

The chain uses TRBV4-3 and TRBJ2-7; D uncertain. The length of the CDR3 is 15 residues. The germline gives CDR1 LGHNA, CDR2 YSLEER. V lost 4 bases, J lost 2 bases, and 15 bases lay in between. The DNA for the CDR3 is TGCGCCAGCAGCCCCTCTTGGGCGCCTACCTACGAGCAGTACTTC. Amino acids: CASSPSWAPTYEQYF.

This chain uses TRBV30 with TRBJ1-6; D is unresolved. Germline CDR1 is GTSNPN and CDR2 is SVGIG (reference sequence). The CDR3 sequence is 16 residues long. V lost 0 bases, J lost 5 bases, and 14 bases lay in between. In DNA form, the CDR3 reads TGTGCCTGGAGTGTCGATCCATACAGAGATAATTCACCCCTCCACTTT. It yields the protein CAWSVDPYRDNSPLHF.

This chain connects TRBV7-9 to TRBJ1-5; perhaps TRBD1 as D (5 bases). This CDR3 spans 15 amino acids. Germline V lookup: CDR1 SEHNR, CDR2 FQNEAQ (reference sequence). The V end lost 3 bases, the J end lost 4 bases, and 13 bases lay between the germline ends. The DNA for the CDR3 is TGTGCCAGCAGCTTGGGGTCGGGGGGAAATCAGCCCCAGCATTTT. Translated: CASSLGSGGNQPQHF. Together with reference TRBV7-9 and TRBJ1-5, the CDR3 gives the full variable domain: DTGVSQNPRHKITKRGQNVTFRCDPISEHNRLYWYRQTLGQGPEFLTYFQNEAQLEKSRLLSDRFSAERPKGSFSTLEIQRTEQGDSAMYLCASSLGSGGNQPQHFGDGTRLSIL.

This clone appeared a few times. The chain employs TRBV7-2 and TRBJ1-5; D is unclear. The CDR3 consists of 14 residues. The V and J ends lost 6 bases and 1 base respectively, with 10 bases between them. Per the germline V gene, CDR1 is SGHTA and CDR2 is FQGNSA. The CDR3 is CASSGGLSNQPQHF. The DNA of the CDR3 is TGTGCCAGCAGTGGTGGGTTAAGCAATCAGCCCCAGCATTTT.

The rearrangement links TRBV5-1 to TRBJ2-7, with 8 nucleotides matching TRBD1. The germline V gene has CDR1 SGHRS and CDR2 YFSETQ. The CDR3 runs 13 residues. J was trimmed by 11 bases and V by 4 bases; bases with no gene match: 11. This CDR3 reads CASSAGTGHVKYF. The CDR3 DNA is TGCGCCAGCAGCGCCGGGACAGGACACGTGAAGTACTTC.

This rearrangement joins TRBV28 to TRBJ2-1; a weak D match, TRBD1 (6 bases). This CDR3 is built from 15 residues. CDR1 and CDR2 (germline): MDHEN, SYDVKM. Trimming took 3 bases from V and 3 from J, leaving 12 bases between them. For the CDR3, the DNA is TGTGCCAGCAGTTTCGTGCAGACAGGCTACAATGAGCAGTTCTTC. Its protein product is CASSFVQTGYNEQFF.

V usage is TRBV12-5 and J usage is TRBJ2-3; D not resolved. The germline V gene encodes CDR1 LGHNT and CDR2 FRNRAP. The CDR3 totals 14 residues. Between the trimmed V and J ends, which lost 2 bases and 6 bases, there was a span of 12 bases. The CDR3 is CASGLPPKGDTQYF. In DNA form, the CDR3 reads TGTGCTAGTGGTTTGCCTCCTAAAGGGGATACGCAGTATTTT.

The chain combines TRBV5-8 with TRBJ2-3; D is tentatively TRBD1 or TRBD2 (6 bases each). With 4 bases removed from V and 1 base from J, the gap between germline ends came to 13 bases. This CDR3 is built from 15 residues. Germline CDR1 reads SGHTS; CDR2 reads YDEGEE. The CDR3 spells CASSPWRGGTDTQYF. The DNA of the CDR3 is TGTGCCAGCAGCCCATGGAGGGGGGGCACAGATACGCAGTATTTT.

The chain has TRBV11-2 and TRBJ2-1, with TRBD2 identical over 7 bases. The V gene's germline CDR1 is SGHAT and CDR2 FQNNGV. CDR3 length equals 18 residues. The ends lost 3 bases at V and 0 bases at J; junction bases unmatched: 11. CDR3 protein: CASSFPLDGRSSYNEQFF. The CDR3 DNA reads TGTGCCAGCAGCTTCCCCCTAGACGGGAGGTCCTCCTACAATGAGCAGTTCTTC. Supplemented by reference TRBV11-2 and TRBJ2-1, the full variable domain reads EAGVAQSPRYKIIEKRQSVAFWCNPISGHATLYWYQQILGQGPKLLIQFQNNGVVDDSQLPKDRFSAERLKGVDSTLKIQPAKLEDSAVYLCASSFPLDGRSSYNEQFFGPGTRLTVL.

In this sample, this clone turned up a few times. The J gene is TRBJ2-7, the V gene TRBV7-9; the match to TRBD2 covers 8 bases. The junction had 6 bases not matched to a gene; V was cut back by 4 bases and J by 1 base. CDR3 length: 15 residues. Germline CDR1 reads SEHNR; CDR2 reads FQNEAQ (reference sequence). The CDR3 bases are TGTGCCAGCAGCTCCGGAGGCGGGAGGTCCTACGAGCAGTACTTC. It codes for CASSSGGGRSYEQYF.

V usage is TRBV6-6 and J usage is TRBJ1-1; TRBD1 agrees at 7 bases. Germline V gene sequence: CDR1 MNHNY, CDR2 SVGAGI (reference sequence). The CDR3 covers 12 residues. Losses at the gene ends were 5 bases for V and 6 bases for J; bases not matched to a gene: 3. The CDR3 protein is CASSNRGPEAFF. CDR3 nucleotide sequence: TGTGCCAGCAGTAACAGGGGACCTGAAGCTTTCTTT.

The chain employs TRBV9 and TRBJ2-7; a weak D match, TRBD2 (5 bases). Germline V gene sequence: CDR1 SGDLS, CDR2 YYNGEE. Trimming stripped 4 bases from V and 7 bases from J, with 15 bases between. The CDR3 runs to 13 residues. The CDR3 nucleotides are TGTGCCAGCAGCCCCGGGGTGGCTAGGGAGCAGTACTTC. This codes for CASSPGVAREQYF.

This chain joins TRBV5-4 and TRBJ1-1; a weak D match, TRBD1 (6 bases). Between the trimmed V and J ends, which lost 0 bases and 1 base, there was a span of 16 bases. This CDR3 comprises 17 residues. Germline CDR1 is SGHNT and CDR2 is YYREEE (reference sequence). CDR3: CASSLAALDSTNTEAFF. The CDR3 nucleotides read TGTGCCAGCAGCTTGGCAGCCTTGGACAGTACGAACACTGAAGCTTTCTTT.

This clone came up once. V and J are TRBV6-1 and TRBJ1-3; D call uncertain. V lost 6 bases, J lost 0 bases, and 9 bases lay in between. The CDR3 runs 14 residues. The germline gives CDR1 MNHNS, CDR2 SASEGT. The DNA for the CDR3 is TGTGCCAGCAGCATCGACCGCTCTGGAAACACCATATATTTT. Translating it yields CASSIDRSGNTIYF.

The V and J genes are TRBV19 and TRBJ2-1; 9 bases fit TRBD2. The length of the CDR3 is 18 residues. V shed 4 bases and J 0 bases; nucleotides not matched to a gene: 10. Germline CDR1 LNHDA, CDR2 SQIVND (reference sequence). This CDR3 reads CASSRTTSGSISYNEQFF. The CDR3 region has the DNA TGTGCCAGTAGTAGAACGACTAGCGGTTCGATCTCCTACAATGAGCAGTTCTTC.

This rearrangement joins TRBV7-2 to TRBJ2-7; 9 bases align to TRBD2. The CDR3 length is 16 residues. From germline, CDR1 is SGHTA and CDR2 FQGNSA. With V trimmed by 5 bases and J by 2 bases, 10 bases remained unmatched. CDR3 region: CASSPYSAGGTYEQYF. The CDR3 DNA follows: TGTGCCAGCAGCCCATATTCAGCGGGAGGTACCTACGAGCAGTACTTC.

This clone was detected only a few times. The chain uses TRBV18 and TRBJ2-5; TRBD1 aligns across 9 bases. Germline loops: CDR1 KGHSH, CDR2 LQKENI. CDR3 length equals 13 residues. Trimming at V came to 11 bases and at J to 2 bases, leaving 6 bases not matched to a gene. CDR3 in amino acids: CAGGTGLQETQYF. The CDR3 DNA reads TGTGCCGGCGGGACAGGGTTACAAGAGACCCAGTACTTC.